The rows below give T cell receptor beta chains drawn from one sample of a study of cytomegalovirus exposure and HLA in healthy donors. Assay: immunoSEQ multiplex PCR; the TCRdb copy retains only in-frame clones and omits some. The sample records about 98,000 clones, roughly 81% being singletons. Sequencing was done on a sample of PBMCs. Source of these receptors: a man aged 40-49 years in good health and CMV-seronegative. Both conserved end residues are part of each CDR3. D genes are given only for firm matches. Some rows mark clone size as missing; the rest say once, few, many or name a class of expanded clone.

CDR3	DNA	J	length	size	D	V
CASSLAPSGENTQYF	TGCGCCAGCAGCTTGGCTCCTAGCGGGGAGAATACGCAGTATTTT	TRBJ2-3	15	NA	TRBD2	TRBV5-1
CASSPGTGLGEQYF	TGTGCCAGCAGCCCTGGGACAGGACTAGGTGAGCAGTACTTC	TRBJ2-7	14	NA	NA	TRBV5-4
CASTRTSGGEQFF	TGCGCCAGCACCCGGACTAGCGGGGGAGAGCAGTTCTTC	TRBJ2-1	13	few	TRBD2	TRBV10-1
CASSYRLAGGAGELFF	TGTGCCAGCAGTTACCGACTAGCGGGTGGGGCCGGGGAGCTGTTTTTT	TRBJ2-2	16	NA	TRBD2	TRBV6-5
CASSQEGVRETQYF	TGCGCCAGCAGCCAAGAAGGGGTTCGGGAGACCCAGTACTTC	TRBJ2-5	14	NA	NA	TRBV4-1
CASSQQGSGYTF	TGCGCCAGCAGCCAACAGGGTAGTGGCTACACCTTC	TRBJ1-2	12	NA	NA	TRBV4-3
CASSPPGRSSSYEQYF	TGTGCCAGCAGCCCCCCAGGGAGGAGTAGCTCCTACGAGCAGTACTTC	TRBJ2-7	16	NA	NA	TRBV7-9
CAWNTLEQGVF	TGTGCCTGGAATACCCTCGAACAGGGAGTCTTC	TRBJ1-2	11	NA	NA	TRBV30
CASMSDSYGYTF	TGTGCCAGTATGAGTGATTCCTATGGCTACACCTTC	TRBJ1-2	12	few	NA	TRBV19
CASSLPGQPNSPLHF	TGTGCCAGCAGCCTACCCGGACAGCCTAATTCACCCCTCCACTTT	TRBJ1-6	15	NA	NA	TRBV7-8
CASSANLAFSTDTQYF	TGTGCCAGCAGTGCTAACCTAGCGTTTAGCACAGATACGCAGTATTTT	TRBJ2-3	16	NA	NA	TRBV28
CASSVGSTANQPQHF	TGTGCCAGCAGCGTAGGGTCTACCGCCAATCAGCCCCAGCATTTT	TRBJ1-5	15	NA	NA	TRBV9
CASSPRTSGGAGTGELFF	TGTGCCAGCAGCCCGCGGACTAGCGGGGGGGCCGGAACCGGGGAGCTGTTTTTT	TRBJ2-2	18	NA	TRBD2	TRBV7-9
CATSRSQGMNTEAFF	TGTGCCACCAGCAGATCACAGGGTATGAACACTGAAGCTTTCTTT	TRBJ1-1	15	NA	NA	TRBV15
CASSPRGTVTGELFF	TGCGCCAGCAGCCCCCGGGGTACAGTTACCGGGGAGCTGTTTTTT	TRBJ2-2	15	NA	NA	TRBV5-1
CASSLRTGTNEKLFF	TGTGCCAGCAGCTTGAGGACAGGAACTAATGAAAAACTGTTTTTT	TRBJ1-4	15	NA	TRBD1	TRBV7-8
CASSAPTGSSGNTIYF	TGTGCCAGCAGTGCGCCGACAGGGTCCTCTGGAAACACCATATATTTT	TRBJ1-3	16	once	TRBD1	TRBV6-1
CASSSGQGPEAFF	TGTGCCAGCAGCTCAGGACAGGGCCCTGAAGCTTTCTTT	TRBJ1-1	13	NA	TRBD1	TRBV28
CASSATGSGELFF	TGTGCCAGCAGTGCCACAGGTTCCGGGGAGCTGTTTTTT	TRBJ2-2	13	NA	NA	TRBV6-1
CASRMTGSSNQPQHF	TGTGCCAGCAGGATGACAGGGAGTAGCAATCAGCCCCAGCATTTT	TRBJ1-5	15	NA	TRBD1	TRBV6-1
CASSEVESVVYEQYF	TGTGCCAGCAGTGAAGTTGAGAGTGTCGTCTACGAGCAGTACTTC	TRBJ2-7	15	once	NA	TRBV6-1
CASSPLWDSSYNEQFF	TGTGCCAGCTCACCACTATGGGACAGTTCCTACAATGAGCAGTTCTTC	TRBJ2-1	16	NA	TRBD1	TRBV18
CASSFPGGNSPLHF	TGTGCCAGCAGCTTCCCAGGGGGCAATTCACCCCTCCACTTT	TRBJ1-6	14	once	TRBD1	TRBV5-4
CASSRGLGTSGYNEQFF	TGTGCCAGCAGCCGGGGCCTGGGGACTAGCGGATACAATGAGCAGTTCTTC	TRBJ2-1	17	NA	TRBD2	TRBV5-6
CASSLGRGAYNEQFF	TGTGCCAGCAGCCTGGGGCGGGGCGCCTACAATGAGCAGTTCTTC	TRBJ2-1	15	few	NA	TRBV7-9
CASNAQGNRDEKLFF	TGTGCCAGCAATGCCCAGGGAAATAGAGATGAAAAACTGTTTTTT	TRBJ1-4	15	NA	NA	TRBV9
CASSQKTGGSFGNTIYF	TGCGCCAGCAGCCAAAAGACAGGGGGAAGCTTTGGAAACACCATATATTTT	TRBJ1-3	17	NA	TRBD1	TRBV4-1
CASSYRMGAPNEKLFF	TGTGCCAGCAGTTATCGTATGGGGGCCCCTAATGAAAAACTGTTTTTT	TRBJ1-4	16	NA	NA	TRBV6-5
CATRDSNEQFF	TGCGCCACTCGGGACTCCAATGAGCAGTTCTTC	TRBJ2-1	11	NA	NA	TRBV4-1
CASSEGDTDRSPLHF	TGTGCCAGCAGTGAAGGGGACACTGACAGGTCGCCCCTCCACTTT	TRBJ1-6	15	NA	NA	TRBV6-1
CASSPLQGRTEAFF	TGTGCCAGCAGCCCGCTACAGGGGAGGACTGAAGCTTTCTTT	TRBJ1-1	14	once	TRBD1	TRBV7-2
CASSRQTTGITINEKLFF	TGTGCCAGCAGCCGCCAAACAACAGGGATCACAATTAATGAAAAACTGTTTTTT	TRBJ1-4	18	NA	NA	TRBV7-9
CASSLNPQGGVEAGYTF	TGCGCCAGCAGCTTAAATCCACAGGGAGGGGTTGAAGCTGGCTACACCTTC	TRBJ1-2	17	few	NA	TRBV5-1
CASSDGQGEAFF	TGTGCCAGCTCAGACGGCCAGGGTGAAGCTTTCTTT	TRBJ1-1	12	once	NA	TRBV18
CASSLGPGTQYF	TGTGCCAGCAGCTTGGGCCCCGGGACCCAGTACTTC	TRBJ2-5	12	NA	NA	TRBV5-8
CACERPGLPTEAFF	TGTGCCTGCGAAAGACCTGGACTCCCCACTGAAGCTTTCTTT	TRBJ1-1	14	NA	NA	TRBV30
CASSYLNEQFF	TGTGCCAGCAGTTACTTAAATGAGCAGTTCTTC	TRBJ2-1	11	once	NA	TRBV6-6
CASSAGTSGFGDTQYF	TGTGCCAGTAGCGCAGGGACTAGCGGGTTTGGGGATACGCAGTATTTT	TRBJ2-3	16	NA	TRBD2	TRBV19
CASSYPGIYEQYF	TGCGCCAGCAGCTACCCAGGGATTTACGAGCAGTACTTC	TRBJ2-7	13	NA	NA	TRBV5-1
CASSQGQGGETQYF	TGCGCCAGCAGCCAGGGACAGGGTGGTGAGACCCAGTACTTC	TRBJ2-5	14	NA	TRBD1	TRBV5-1
CASSIKGDQPQHF	TGTGCCAGTAGTATTAAGGGGGATCAGCCCCAGCATTTT	TRBJ1-5	13	once	NA	TRBV19
CASSPQQGAGNTIYF	TGTGCCAGCTCACCCCAGCAGGGGGCTGGAAACACCATATATTTT	TRBJ1-3	15	NA	TRBD1	TRBV18
CAWSDNEYEQYF	TGTGCCTGGAGTGATAATGAGTACGAGCAGTACTTC	TRBJ2-7	12	NA	NA	TRBV30
CASKDISGNTIYF	TGTGCCAGCAAGGACATCTCTGGAAACACCATATATTTT	TRBJ1-3	13	NA	NA	TRBV7-9
CASSESLWAGLGNSPLHF	TGTGCCAGCAGTGAATCCCTATGGGCAGGGCTCGGTAATTCACCCCTCCACTTT	TRBJ1-6	18	NA	NA	TRBV6-1
CASSEARQSPSDF	TGTGCCAGCAGTGAAGCGAGACAGTCCCCGTCGGATTTT	TRBJ2-3	13	NA	NA	TRBV6-1
CASSPGQGGFHEQYF	TGTGCCAGCAGCCCGGGACAGGGCGGTTTCCACGAGCAGTACTTC	TRBJ2-7	15	NA	TRBD1	TRBV5-6
CASSEVTGRNYGYTF	TGCGCCAGCAGTGAAGTGACAGGGAGGAACTATGGCTACACCTTC	TRBJ1-2	15	NA	TRBD1	TRBV10-2
CASSLGWAGGTEAFF	TGCGCCAGCAGCTTGGGATGGGCCGGGGGCACTGAAGCTTTCTTT	TRBJ1-1	15	NA	NA	TRBV5-1
CASSFGTITDTQYF	TGTGCCAGCAGCTTCGGGACAATCACAGATACGCAGTATTTT	TRBJ2-3	14	NA	NA	TRBV11-1
CASSRVLEYEQYF	TGTGCCAGCAGCCGGGTCCTCGAATACGAGCAGTACTTC	TRBJ2-7	13	NA	NA	TRBV5-4
CASAAGQGVADTQYF	TGCGCCAGTGCGGCGGGTCAGGGGGTAGCAGATACGCAGTATTTT	TRBJ2-3	15	NA	TRBD1	TRBV5-1